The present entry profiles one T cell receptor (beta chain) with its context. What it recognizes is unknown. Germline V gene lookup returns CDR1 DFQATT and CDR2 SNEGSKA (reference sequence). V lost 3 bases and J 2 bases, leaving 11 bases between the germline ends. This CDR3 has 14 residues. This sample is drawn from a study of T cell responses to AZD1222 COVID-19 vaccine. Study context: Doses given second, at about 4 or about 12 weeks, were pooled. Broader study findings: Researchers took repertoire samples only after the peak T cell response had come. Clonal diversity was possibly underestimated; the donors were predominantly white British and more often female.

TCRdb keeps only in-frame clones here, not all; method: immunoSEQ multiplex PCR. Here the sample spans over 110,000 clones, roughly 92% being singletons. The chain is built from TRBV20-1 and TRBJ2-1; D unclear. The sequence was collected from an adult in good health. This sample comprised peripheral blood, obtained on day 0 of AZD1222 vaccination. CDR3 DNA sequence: TGCAGTGCTAGTAGGTCACCCCCCTACAATGAGCAGTTCTTC. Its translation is CSASRSPPYNEQFF.